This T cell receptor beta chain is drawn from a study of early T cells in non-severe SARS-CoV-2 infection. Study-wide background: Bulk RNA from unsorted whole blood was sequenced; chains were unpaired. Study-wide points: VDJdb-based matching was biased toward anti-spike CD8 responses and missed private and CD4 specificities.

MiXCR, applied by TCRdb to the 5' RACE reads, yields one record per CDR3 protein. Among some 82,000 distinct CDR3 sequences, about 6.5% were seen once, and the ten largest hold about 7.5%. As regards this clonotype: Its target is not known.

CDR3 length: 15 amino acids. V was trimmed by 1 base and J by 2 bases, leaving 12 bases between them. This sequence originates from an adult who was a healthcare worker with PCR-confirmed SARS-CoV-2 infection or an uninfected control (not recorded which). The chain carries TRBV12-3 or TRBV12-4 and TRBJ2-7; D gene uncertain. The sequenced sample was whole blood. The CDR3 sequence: CASSLVADGAYEQYF. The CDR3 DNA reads TGTGCCAGCAGTTTAGTGGCCGATGGGGCCTACGAGCAGTACTTC.